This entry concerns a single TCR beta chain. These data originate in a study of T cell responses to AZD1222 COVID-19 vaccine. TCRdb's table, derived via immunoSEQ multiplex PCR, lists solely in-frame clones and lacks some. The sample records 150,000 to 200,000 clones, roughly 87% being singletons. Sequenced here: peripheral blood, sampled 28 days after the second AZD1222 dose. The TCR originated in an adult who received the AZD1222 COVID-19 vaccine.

The CDR3 region has the DNA TGTGCCAGCAGCTTAGCTAGCGGCACCTACGAGCAGTACTTC. It yields the protein CASSLASGTYEQYF. The chain couples TRBV7-2 to TRBJ2-7; tentatively, D is TRBD2 (6 bases). V lost 0 bases to trimming and J lost 2 bases, with 8 bases between them. The CDR3 spans 14 residues. CDR1 and CDR2 from the germline V gene are SGHTA and FQGNSA.